This is a list of T cell receptor beta chains from one sample in a study of control samples from healthy donors and cancer patients. Libraries were prepared by immunoSEQ multiplex PCR; TCRdb keeps only in-frame clonotypes and omits some of them. This repertoire shows over 150,000 clones, 90% found once; its top ten account for just over 1.4%. Sequenced: blood. These receptors all stem from a woman aged 45-59 years in good health. Both conserved end residues are part of each CDR3.

v_gene	CDR3aa
TRBV5-6	CASSLGQLYSNQPQHF
TRBV28	CASRETGEWGYTF
TRBV18	CASSAGDRGLETQYF
TRBV4-2	CASSQTAGSRTEAFF
TRBV28	CASNLRELGGYTF
TRBV6-5	CASPKEMNTEAFF
TRBV2	CASSVTRGGQPQHF
TRBV9	CASSWEGQGLNEQYF
TRBV28	CASNIQGAGSPLHF
TRBV12-3/TRBV12-4	CASSSGGPTFF
TRBV4-1	CASSQNSGGVDTQYF
TRBV5-1	CASSWTGTGVGNTIYF
TRBV6-5	CASNGQLGNQPQHF
TRBV11-2	CASSPRGLATYEQYF
TRBV19	CASSVGYITPQHF
TRBV14	CASSQFGQLTDTQYF
TRBV28	CASSFEDGPYEQYF
TRBV15	CATSRAGGTAFF
TRBV5-1	CASSLDQRSVTQFF
TRBV18	CASSPSEFLRVSKTLYNEQFF
TRBV18	CASSPGQGPNYGYTF
TRBV7-2	CASSLGGGMNTGELFF
TRBV7-2	CASSPVGGSEQFF
TRBV28	CASSYSGREQPQHF
TRBV2	CASGAGETLYTEAFF
TRBV5-1	CASKAGGGADTGELFF
TRBV7-3	CASSPDRDSPLHF
TRBV27	CASSPRTGQNSPLHF
TRBV7-3	CASSLMNYGYTF
TRBV27	CASTGLADTQYF
TRBV7-2	CASSPQRGAGYEQYF
TRBV13	CASSGRTSGRINEQFF
TRBV27	CASSPPQALYFNLVNTEAFF
TRBV28	CASSGFEKLFF
TRBV3-1/TRBV3-2	CASSQATTFGTTYEQYF
TRBV18	CASSPGQSYNEQFF
TRBV16	CASSLRDRLYNEQFF
TRBV6-5	CASRGEMRSTEAFF
TRBV2	CASRNLAGGITGELFF
TRBV19	CASSRSQGGYHYSNQPQHF
TRBV7-9	CASSPRGGSYNEQFF